The entry below gives a single T cell receptor (beta chain) sequence along with its context. The CDR3 has 15 amino acids. J lost 4 bases, V lost 4 bases, and 7 bases had no gene match. CDR1 is SGHDN, CDR2 FVKESK, per germline. Generated by immunoSEQ multiplex PCR, the TCRdb table keeps only in-frame clones and is missing some. The sample lists 65,000 to 80,000 clones, 93% seen once, with over 2% in the top ten. This sample is drawn from a study of T cell changes during pregnancy in multiple sclerosis. The TCR originated in a female donor with multiple sclerosis, enrolled in a pregnancy study. The V gene is TRBV14, the J gene TRBJ2-3, with 8 bases that match TRBD2. Sequencing used peripheral blood, obtained in the second trimester of pregnancy. CDR3 protein: CASSPRGGGPDTQYF. CDR3 nucleotides: TGTGCCAGCAGCCCCCGGGGGGGAGGGCCAGATACGCAGTATTTT.